These 21 T cell receptor beta chains share one sample of origin, sequenced in a study of preoperative IRX-2 immunotherapy in early breast cancer. TCRdb's copy holds only in-frame clones and misses some; the assay was immunoSEQ multiplex PCR. The data show some 30,000 clones, with about four fifths seen just once and around 2.7% held by the top ten. Treatment reported: preoperative locoregional IRX-2 cytokine immunotherapy. This specimen consisted of lymph node tissue, obtained from a patient treated with IRX-2 immunotherapy. Every receptor here comes from a human donor with breast cancer.

The chain combines TRBV11-3 with TRBJ1-3; a weak D match, TRBD1 (5 bases). Germline V gene lookup returns CDR1 SGHNT and CDR2 YENEEA. The CDR3 runs 15 residues. Trimming cost V 5 bases and J 4 bases, with 15 bases left between them. The CDR3 is CASSQTLRQGNTIYF. The DNA of the CDR3 is TGTGCCAGCAGCCAAACCCTACGACAGGGAAACACCATATATTTT.

The J gene is TRBJ2-3, the V gene TRBV18; TRBD1 matches 9 bases. This CDR3 spans 18 amino acids. V trimming: 2 bases; J trimming: 2 bases; junction bases outside the gene matches: 11. Germline CDR1 reads KGHSH; CDR2 reads LQKENI. CDR3 sequence: CASSPEVSGTGTTDTQYF. CDR3 DNA: TGTGCCAGCTCACCAGAAGTCAGCGGGACAGGGACCACAGATACGCAGTATTTT.

The chain carries TRBV18 and TRBJ2-3; D unresolved. CDR1 and CDR2 (germline): KGHSH, LQKENI. Trimming removed 3 bases at V and 1 base at J, with 5 bases between. The CDR3 is made up of 13 amino acids. The CDR3 here is CASSPSGTDTQYF. CDR3 nucleotides: TGTGCCAGCTCACCTTCCGGCACAGATACGCAGTATTTT.

The rearrangement joins TRBV14 to TRBJ1-2, with D uncertain. Germline V lookup: CDR1 SGHDN, CDR2 FVKESK. V was clipped by 0 bases and J by 0 bases, with 5 bases between them. The CDR3 covers 14 residues. CDR3 DNA: TGTGCCAGCAGCCAAGATTGGTCTAACTATGGCTACACCTTC. Translating it yields CASSQDWSNYGYTF.

The chain is built from TRBV30 and TRBJ1-5; D is uncertain. The CDR3 extends over 13 amino acids. The germline V and J ends were trimmed by 2 bases and 10 bases, with 15 bases remaining between them. The germline CDR1 and CDR2 sequences are GTSNPN and SVGIG (reference sequence). As DNA, the CDR3 is TGTGCCTGGAGTAGCGGGTATTTCGGCCCCCAGCATTTT. Translation gives CAWSSGYFGPQHF.

This sequence joins TRBV28 and TRBJ2-7; 9 positions match TRBD1. The CDR3 totals 14 residues. Germline V lookup: CDR1 MDHEN, CDR2 SYDVKM. V was pared by 8 bases and J by 2 bases, with 7 bases of the junction left unmatched. In nucleotides, the CDR3 is TGTGCCAGCTACTCCGGGACAGGGACCTACGAGCAGTACTTC. Translated: CASYSGTGTYEQYF.

This chain connects TRBV30 to TRBJ1-2, with D unclear. This CDR3 region has 13 residues. The V and J ends lost 0 bases and 9 bases respectively, with 14 bases between them. Germline V CDR1 and CDR2: GTSNPN, SVGIG (reference sequence). CDR3 nucleotide sequence: TGTGCCTGGAGTGTACGTGGACTTCCGAGCTACACCTTC. Translating it yields CAWSVRGLPSYTF.

The chain carries TRBV30 and TRBJ2-1; weak D call: TRBD1 (6 bases). The CDR3 has 13 residues. Germline V gene lookup returns CDR1 GTSNPN and CDR2 SVGIG (reference sequence). Between the trimmed V and J ends, which lost 3 bases and 4 bases, there was a span of 10 bases. Here the CDR3 reads CAWRAGQYNEQFF. Here the CDR3 DNA reads TGTGCCTGGAGAGCTGGACAGTACAATGAGCAGTTCTTC.

The chain carries TRBV19 and TRBJ2-1; no definite D call. The CDR3 loop spans 11 amino acids. Germline CDR1 reads LNHDA; CDR2 reads SQIVND (reference sequence). Deletions cut 4 bases from V and 6 bases from J, with 4 bases between. This CDR3 reads CASSTSNEQFF. The CDR3, as DNA: TGTGCCAGTAGTACTAGCAATGAGCAGTTCTTC.

This clone was seen a few times. The rearrangement links TRBV29-1 to TRBJ1-4; D is unclear. The ends were cut back, 1 base at V and 7 bases at J, with 10 bases in the middle. The germline V gene encodes CDR1 SQVTM and CDR2 ANQGSEA. The CDR3 totals 13 residues. The CDR3: CSVEVFEGEKLFF. The CDR3 region has the DNA TGCAGCGTTGAAGTTTTTGAGGGTGAAAAACTGTTTTTT.

This rearrangement joins TRBV15 to TRBJ2-5, with 7 bases that match TRBD1. The germline V gene encodes CDR1 LNHNV and CDR2 YYDKDF (reference sequence). Trimming removed 2 bases from V and 1 base from J; junction bases left unmatched: 4. There are 15 residues in the CDR3. The CDR3 coding sequence is TGTGCCACCAGCAGAAGGGGACAGCGCCAAGAGACCCAGTACTTC. Amino acids: CATSRRGQRQETQYF.

V usage is TRBV6-8 and J usage is TRBJ1-4; the D gene is possibly TRBD1 (6 bases). V was shortened by 7 bases and J by 11 bases, with 17 bases between the two germline ends. CDR1 MNHGY and CDR2 SAAAGT come from the germline V gene. The CDR3 has 13 amino acids. The chain's CDR3 is CASNRDTAGKLFF. The CDR3 DNA sequence: TGTGCCAGCAATCGGGACACGGCGGGGAAACTGTTTTTT.

This clone was recorded once. The chain is built from TRBV1 and TRBJ2-7; TRBD2 was called by the table and not checked on the DNA. TRBV1 is shown as a pseudogene. This CDR3 has 15 amino acids. CDR3 protein: CASSQATAGVPEQYF. CDR3 in DNA: TGCGCCAGCAGCCAAGCTACAGCGGGAGTTCCCGAGCAGTACTTC.

This rearrangement joins TRBV6-8 to TRBJ1-5, with 7 bases aligning to TRBD1. Germline V gene lookup returns CDR1 MNHGY and CDR2 SAAAGT. V trimming: 10 bases; J trimming: 0 bases; junction bases outside the gene matches: 15. The CDR3 extends over 17 amino acids. CDR3 DNA: TGTGCCAAGGAACAGGGGTGGACCTGGGGTAGCAATCAGCCCCAGCATTTT. It encodes CAKEQGWTWGSNQPQHF.

The sample holds a few counts of this clone. The chain combines TRBV15 with TRBJ2-6, with D uncertain. V was clipped by 0 bases and J by 3 bases, with 9 bases between them. Germline V gene sequence: CDR1 LNHNV, CDR2 YYDKDF (reference sequence). This CDR3 region has 16 residues. Here the CDR3 DNA reads TGTGCCACCAGCAGAGATCCGGGTATTGGGGCCAACGTCCTGACTTTC. Protein sequence: CATSRDPGIGANVLTF.

The chain links TRBV11-3 to TRBJ2-3; 8 bases agree with TRBD2. Germline lookup yields CDR1 SGHNT and CDR2 YENEEA. The V gene end was trimmed by 1 base and the J gene end by 5 bases; junction bases not matched to a gene: 8. CDR3 length: 16 residues. CDR3 loop: CASSLGFGGAEDTQYF. Here the CDR3 DNA reads TGTGCCAGCAGCTTAGGATTCGGGGGGGCCGAAGATACGCAGTATTTT. Combining the CDR3 with reference TRBV11-3 and TRBJ2-3 gives the whole variable domain EAGVVQSPRYKIIEKKQPVAFWCNPISGHNTLYWYLQNLGQGPELLIRYENEEAVDDSQLPKDRFSAERLKGVDSTLKIQPAELGDSAVYLCASSLGFGGAEDTQYFGPGTRLTVL.

The CDR3 DNA reads as TGTGCCAGCGGGAACCAACGTGGGGCCCAGCATTTT. It encodes CASGNQRGAQHF. The V and J genes are TRBV10-3 and TRBJ1-5; D ambiguous. Trimming removed 10 bases at V and 11 bases at J, with 18 bases between. This CDR3 contains 12 residues. Looked up from germline, CDR1 is ENHRY and CDR2 is SYGVKD.

This rearrangement joins TRBV23-1 to TRBJ1-4; D might be TRBD1 (5 bases). Being an ORF, TRBV23-1 has a function that is uncertain. CDR3 length: 13 residues. Trimming took 7 bases from V and 8 from J, leaving 14 bases between them. Here the CDR3 DNA reads TGCGCCAGCACCCGGGGGTCAGCCGAAAAACTGTTTTTT. Amino acids: CASTRGSAEKLFF.

This clone was observed once. This chain links TRBV6-8 with TRBJ2-3, with D unresolved. Deletions cut 7 bases from V and 3 bases from J, with 8 bases between. In germline, CDR1 is MNHGY, CDR2 SAAAGT. This CDR3 comprises 12 residues. The CDR3 region has the DNA TGTGCCAGCACCGGAATGACAGATACGCAGTATTTT. This translates into CASTGMTDTQYF.

This clone was seen a handful of times. V is TRBV18 and J is TRBJ2-3; D possibly corresponds to TRBD1 (6 bases). This CDR3 is 14 amino acids long. The V gene's germline CDR1 is KGHSH and CDR2 LQKENI. Between the trimmed V and J ends, which lost 4 bases and 2 bases, there was a span of 10 bases. Here the CDR3 reads CASSLGTSTDTQYF. CDR3 sequence (DNA): TGTGCCAGCTCACTAGGGACATCCACAGATACGCAGTATTTT.

The chain carries TRBV6-8 and TRBJ2-3; D might be TRBD1 or TRBD2, each matching 5 bases. Germline CDR1 and CDR2: MNHGY and SAAAGT. The V end was cut by 10 bases, the J end by 2 bases, with 16 bases between. The CDR3 is made up of 14 amino acids. The CDR3 is CAIRKRGPTDTQYF. The CDR3 nucleotides read TGTGCCATCAGAAAACGGGGCCCCACAGATACGCAGTATTTT.